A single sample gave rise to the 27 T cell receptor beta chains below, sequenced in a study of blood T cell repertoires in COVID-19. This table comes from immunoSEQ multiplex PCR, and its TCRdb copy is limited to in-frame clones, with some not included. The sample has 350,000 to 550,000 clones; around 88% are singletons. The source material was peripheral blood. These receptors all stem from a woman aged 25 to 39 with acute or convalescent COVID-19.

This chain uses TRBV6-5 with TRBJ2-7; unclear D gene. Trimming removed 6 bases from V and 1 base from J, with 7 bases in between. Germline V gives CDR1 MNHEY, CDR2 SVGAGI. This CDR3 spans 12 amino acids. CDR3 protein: CASSQTSYEQYF. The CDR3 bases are TGTGCCAGCAGCCAGACATCCTACGAGCAGTACTTC.

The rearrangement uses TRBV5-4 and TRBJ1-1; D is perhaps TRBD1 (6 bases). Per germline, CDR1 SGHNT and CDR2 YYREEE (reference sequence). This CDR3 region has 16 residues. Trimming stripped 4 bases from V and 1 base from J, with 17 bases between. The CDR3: CASSAQAQGWNTEAFF. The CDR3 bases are TGTGCCAGCAGCGCCCAAGCACAGGGCTGGAACACTGAAGCTTTCTTT.

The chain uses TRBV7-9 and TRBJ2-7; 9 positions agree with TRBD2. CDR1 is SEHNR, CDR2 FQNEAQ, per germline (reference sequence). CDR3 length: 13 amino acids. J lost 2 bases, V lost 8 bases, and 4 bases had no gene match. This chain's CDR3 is CASGLARTYEQYF. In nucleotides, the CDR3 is TGTGCCAGCGGACTAGCGCGAACCTACGAGCAGTACTTC.

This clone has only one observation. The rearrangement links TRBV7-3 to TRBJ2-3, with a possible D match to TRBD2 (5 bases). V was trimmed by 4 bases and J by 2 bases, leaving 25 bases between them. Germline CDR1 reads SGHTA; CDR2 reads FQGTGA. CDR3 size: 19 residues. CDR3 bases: TGTGCCAGCAGCTCGCCCCTGTTGGCTAGCATTCTTACCACAGATACGCAGTATTTT. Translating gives CASSSPLLASILTTDTQYF.

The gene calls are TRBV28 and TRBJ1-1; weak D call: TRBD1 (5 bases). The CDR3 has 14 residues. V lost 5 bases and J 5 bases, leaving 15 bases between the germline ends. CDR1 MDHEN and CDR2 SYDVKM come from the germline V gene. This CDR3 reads CASSRGGVGTEAFF. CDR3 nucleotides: TGTGCCAGCAGTCGGGGGGGAGTGGGTACTGAAGCTTTCTTT.

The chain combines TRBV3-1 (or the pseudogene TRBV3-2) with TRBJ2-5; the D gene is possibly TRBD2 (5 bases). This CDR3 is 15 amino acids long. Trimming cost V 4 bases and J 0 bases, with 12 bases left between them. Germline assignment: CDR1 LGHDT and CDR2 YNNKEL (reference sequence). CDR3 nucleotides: TGTGCCAGCAGCCCGGACTCAACTTACCAAGAGACCCAGTACTTC. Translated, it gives CASSPDSTYQETQYF.

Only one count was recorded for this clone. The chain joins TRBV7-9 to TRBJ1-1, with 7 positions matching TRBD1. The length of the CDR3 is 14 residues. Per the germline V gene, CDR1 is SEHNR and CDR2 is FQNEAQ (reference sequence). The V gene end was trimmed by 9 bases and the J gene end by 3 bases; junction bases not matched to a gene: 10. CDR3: CASRKSGGDTEAFF. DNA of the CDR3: TGTGCCAGTAGGAAATCAGGGGGAGACACTGAAGCTTTCTTT.

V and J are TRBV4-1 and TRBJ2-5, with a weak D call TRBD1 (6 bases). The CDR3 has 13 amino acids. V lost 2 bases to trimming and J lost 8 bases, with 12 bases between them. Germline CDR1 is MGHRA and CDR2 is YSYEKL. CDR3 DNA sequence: TGCGCCAGCAGCCAACACACAGGGATAACCCAGTACTTC. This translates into CASSQHTGITQYF.

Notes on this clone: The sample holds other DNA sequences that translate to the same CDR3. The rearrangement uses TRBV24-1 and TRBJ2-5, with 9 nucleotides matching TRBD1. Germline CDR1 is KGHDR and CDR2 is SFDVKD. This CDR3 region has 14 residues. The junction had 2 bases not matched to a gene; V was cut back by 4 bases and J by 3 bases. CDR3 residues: CATSDRTGEETQYF. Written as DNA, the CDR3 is TGTGCCACCAGTGACCGGACAGGGGAAGAGACCCAGTACTTC.

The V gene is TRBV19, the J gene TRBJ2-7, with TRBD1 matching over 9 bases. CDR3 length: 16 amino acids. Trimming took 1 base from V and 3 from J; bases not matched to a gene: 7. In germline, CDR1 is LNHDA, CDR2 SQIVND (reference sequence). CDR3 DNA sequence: TGTGCCAGTAGTATAGCTAGGACAGGGGACCTCTACGAGCAGTACTTC. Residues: CASSIARTGDLYEQYF.

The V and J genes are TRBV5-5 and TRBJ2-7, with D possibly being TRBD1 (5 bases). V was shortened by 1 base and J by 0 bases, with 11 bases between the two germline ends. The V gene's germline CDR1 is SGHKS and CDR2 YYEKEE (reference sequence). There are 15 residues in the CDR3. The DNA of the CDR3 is TGTGCCAGCAGCTTGAGCAGGGCAGCCTCCTACGAGCAGTACTTC. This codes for CASSLSRAASYEQYF.

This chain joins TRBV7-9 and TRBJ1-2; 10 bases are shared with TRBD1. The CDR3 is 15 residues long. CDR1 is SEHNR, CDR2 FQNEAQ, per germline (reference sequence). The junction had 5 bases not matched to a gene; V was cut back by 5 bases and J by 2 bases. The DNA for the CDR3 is TGTGCCAGCAGCCCCGGGACAGGGGCAAACTATGGCTACACCTTC. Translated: CASSPGTGANYGYTF.

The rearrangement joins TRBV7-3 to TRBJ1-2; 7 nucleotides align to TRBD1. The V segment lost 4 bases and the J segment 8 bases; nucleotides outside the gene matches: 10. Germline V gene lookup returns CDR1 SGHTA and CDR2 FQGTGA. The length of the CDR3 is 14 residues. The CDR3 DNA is TGTGCCAGCAGCTCCGGGACAGCCTCAGTAGGCTACACCTTC. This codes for CASSSGTASVGYTF.

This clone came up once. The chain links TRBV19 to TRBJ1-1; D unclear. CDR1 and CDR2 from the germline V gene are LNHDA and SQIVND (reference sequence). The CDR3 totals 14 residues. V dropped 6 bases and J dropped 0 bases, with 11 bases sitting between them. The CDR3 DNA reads TGTGCCAGTAGCCAGCGAGGGATGAACACTGAAGCTTTCTTT. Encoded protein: CASSQRGMNTEAFF.

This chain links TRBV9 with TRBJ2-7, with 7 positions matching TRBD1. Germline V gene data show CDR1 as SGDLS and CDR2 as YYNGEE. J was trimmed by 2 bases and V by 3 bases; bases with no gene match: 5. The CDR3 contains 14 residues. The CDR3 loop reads CASSADRVAYEQYF. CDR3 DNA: TGTGCCAGCAGCGCTGACAGGGTTGCCTACGAGCAGTACTTC.

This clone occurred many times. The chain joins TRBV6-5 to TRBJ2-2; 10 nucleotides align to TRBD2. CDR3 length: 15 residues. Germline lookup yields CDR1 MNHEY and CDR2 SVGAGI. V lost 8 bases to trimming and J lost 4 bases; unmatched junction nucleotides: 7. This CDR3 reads CASRRASGSTGELFF. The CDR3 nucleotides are TGTGCCAGCCGTCGGGCTAGCGGGAGCACCGGGGAGCTGTTTTTT.

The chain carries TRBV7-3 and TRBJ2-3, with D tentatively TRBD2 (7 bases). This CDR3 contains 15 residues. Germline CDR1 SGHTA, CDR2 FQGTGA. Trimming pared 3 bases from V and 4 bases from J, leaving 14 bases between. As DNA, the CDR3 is TGTGCCAGCAGCTTTTCGGGGGGCAGGGCAGATACGCAGTATTTT. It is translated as CASSFSGGRADTQYF.

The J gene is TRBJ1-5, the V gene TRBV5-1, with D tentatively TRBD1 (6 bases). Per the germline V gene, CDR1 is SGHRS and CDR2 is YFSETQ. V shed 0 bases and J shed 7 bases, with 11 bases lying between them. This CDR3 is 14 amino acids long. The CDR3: CASSLGGGEQPQHF. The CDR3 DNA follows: TGCGCCAGCAGCTTGGGAGGGGGTGAGCAGCCCCAGCATTTT.

CDR3 region: CASSLAGGWFEQYF. As DNA, the CDR3 is TGTGCCAGCAGCTTAGCGGGGGGGTGGTTCGAGCAGTACTTC. The rearrangement links TRBV28 to TRBJ2-7; 11 bases match TRBD2. The CDR3 spans 14 residues. V trimming: 6 bases; J trimming: 6 bases; junction bases outside the gene matches: 7. Looked up from germline, CDR1 is MDHEN and CDR2 is SYDVKM.

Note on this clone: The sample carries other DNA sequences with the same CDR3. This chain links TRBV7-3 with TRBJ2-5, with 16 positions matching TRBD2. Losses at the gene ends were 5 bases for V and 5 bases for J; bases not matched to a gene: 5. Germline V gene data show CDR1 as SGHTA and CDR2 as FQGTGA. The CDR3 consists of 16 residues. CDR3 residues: CASSPGLAGGRETQYF. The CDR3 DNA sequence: TGTGCCAGCAGCCCGGGACTAGCGGGGGGGCGGGAGACCCAGTACTTC.

The CDR3 sequence is CASSSTGTGGSTGELFF. The CDR3, as DNA: TGCGCCAGCAGCTCCACCGGGACAGGGGGATCCACCGGGGAGCTGTTTTTT. The V call is TRBV4-1, the J call TRBJ2-2; 11 nucleotides match TRBD1. The CDR3 consists of 17 residues. Per the germline V gene, CDR1 is MGHRA and CDR2 is YSYEKL. The J segment lost 4 bases and the V segment lost 5 bases, leaving 9 bases of the junction unmatched.

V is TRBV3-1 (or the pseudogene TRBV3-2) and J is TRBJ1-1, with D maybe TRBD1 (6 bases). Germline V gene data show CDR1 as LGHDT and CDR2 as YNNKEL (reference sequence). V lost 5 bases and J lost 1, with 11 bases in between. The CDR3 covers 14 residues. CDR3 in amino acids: CASSSQQGNTEAFF. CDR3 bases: TGTGCCAGCAGCTCACAACAGGGGAACACTGAAGCTTTCTTT.

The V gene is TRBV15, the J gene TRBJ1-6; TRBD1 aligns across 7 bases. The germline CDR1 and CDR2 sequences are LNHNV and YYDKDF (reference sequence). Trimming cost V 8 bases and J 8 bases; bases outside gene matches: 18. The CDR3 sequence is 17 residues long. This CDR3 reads CATLKGDSPHGDSPLHF. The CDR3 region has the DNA TGTGCCACCTTAAAGGGGGACAGCCCTCACGGGGATTCACCCCTCCACTTT. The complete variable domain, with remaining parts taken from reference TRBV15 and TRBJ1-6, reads DAMVIQNPRYQVTQFGKPVTLSCSQTLNHNVMYWYQQKSSQAPKLLFHYYDKDFNNEADTPDNFQSRRPNTSFCFLDIRSPGLGDTAMYLCATLKGDSPHGDSPLHFGNGTRLTVT.

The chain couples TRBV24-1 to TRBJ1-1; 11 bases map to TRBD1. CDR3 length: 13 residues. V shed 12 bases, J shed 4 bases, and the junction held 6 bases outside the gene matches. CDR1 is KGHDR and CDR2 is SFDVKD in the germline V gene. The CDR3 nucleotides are TGTGCCCTACGGGACAGGGGGTTCACTGAAGCTTTCTTT. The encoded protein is CALRDRGFTEAFF.

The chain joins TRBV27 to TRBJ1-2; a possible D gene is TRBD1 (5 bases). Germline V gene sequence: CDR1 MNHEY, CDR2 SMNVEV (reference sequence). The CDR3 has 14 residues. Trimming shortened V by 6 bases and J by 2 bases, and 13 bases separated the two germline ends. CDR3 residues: CASSPTRGNYGYTF. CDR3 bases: TGTGCCAGCAGCCCGACACGGGGGAACTATGGCTACACCTTC.

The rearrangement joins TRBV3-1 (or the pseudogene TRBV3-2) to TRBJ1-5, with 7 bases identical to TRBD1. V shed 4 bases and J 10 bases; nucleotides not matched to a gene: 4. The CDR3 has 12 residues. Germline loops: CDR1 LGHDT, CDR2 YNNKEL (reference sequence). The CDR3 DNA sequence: TGTGCCAGCAGCCTGCGACAGGGCCCCCAGCATTTT. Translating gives CASSLRQGPQHF.

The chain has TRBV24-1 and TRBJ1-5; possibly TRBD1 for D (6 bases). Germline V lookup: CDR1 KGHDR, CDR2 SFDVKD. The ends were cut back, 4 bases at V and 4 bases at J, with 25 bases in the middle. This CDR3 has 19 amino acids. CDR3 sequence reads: CATSDPQGRDNRNNQPQHF. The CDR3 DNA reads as TGTGCCACCAGTGACCCACAAGGCAGGGACAACCGTAATAATCAGCCCCAGCATTTT.